These T cell receptor beta chains were read from a single sample in a study of CD8 T cells in ankylosing spondylitis. From the 5' RACE reads, TCRdb called clonotypes with MiXCR, one entry per CDR3 protein. The table lists roughly 350,000 distinct CDR3 sequences, roughly 8% of them singletons, with just over 14% in the top ten. The sequenced sample consisted of blood, either unsorted or a sorted T cell fraction (not recorded which). Source of these receptors: a male donor with ankylosing spondylitis. Each CDR3 is given with its conserved first and last residue. D genes are given only for firm matches. Not all rows give a size; the values are once, few, many and, for expanded clones, a class.

v_call,d_call,j_call,clone_size,cdr3_aa,cdr3_nt
TRBV5-6,-,TRBJ2-1,-,CASSLGVGVGDEQFF,TGTGCCAGCAGCTTGGGGGTGGGGGTAGGGGATGAGCAGTTCTTC
TRBV5-1,-,TRBJ1-4,few,CATSNGTTNEKLFF,TGCGCCACCTCAAATGGGACAACTAATGAAAAACTGTTTTTT
TRBV12-3/TRBV12-4,-,TRBJ2-1,-,CASSFPGEGDEQFF,TGTGCCAGCAGTTTCCCAGGGGAGGGGGATGAGCAGTTCTTC
TRBV6-2/TRBV6-3,-,TRBJ2-3,few,CASDQTTGADTQYF,TGTGCCAGCGACCAAACGACGGGCGCAGATACGCAGTATTTT
TRBV29-1,-,TRBJ2-3,few,CSVEVGQNSIGTQYF,TGCAGCGTTGAGGTGGGACAAAATTCTATCGGTACGCAGTATTTT
TRBV7-9,TRBD1,TRBJ2-5,few,CASQDGGQETQYF,TGTGCCAGCCAGGATGGGGGACAGGAGACCCAGTACTTC
TRBV20-1,-,TRBJ2-1,-,CSADTGTRSSYNEQFF,TGCAGTGCTGATACCGGGACTCGGAGCTCCTACAATGAGCAGTTCTTC
TRBV6-2/TRBV6-3,-,TRBJ2-7,-,CASTPGENYEQYF,TGTGCCAGCACCCCCGGGGAGAACTACGAGCAGTACTTC
TRBV27,-,TRBJ2-3,-,CASRTGHTDTQYF,TGTGCCAGCAGGACCGGGCACACAGATACGCAGTATTTT
TRBV7-9,TRBD2,TRBJ2-5,many,CASSFTALAGEQETQYF,TGTGCCAGCAGCTTCACCGCACTAGCGGGCGAACAAGAGACCCAGTACTTC
TRBV2,TRBD1,TRBJ2-1,many,CASRTGVVNNEQFF,TGTGCCAGCAGGACAGGGGTTGTGAACAATGAGCAGTTCTTC
TRBV3-1,-,TRBJ2-4,-,CASSQEFRSLAKNIQYF,TGTGCCAGCAGCCAAGAGTTTCGGAGTCTAGCCAAAAACATTCAGTACTTC
TRBV7-9,-,TRBJ2-7,-,CASSITGTTSPYEQYF,TGTGCCAGCAGCATAACCGGGACAACATCCCCCTACGAGCAGTACTTC
TRBV7-8,-,TRBJ2-5,few,CASSLWSGDRETQYF,TGTGCCAGCAGCTTGTGGTCCGGGGACCGAGAGACCCAGTACTTC
TRBV21-1,-,TRBJ2-3,few,CARLADSTDTQYF,TGTGCCAGGTTAGCGGATAGCACAGATACGCAGTATTTT
TRBV18,-,TRBJ2-1,many,CASSQDQGGSYNEQFF,TGTGCCAGCTCACAGGACCAAGGAGGCTCCTACAATGAGCAGTTCTTC
TRBV7-8,TRBD1,TRBJ2-5,-,CASSQRDRGETQYF,TGTGCCAGCAGTCAACGGGACAGGGGAGAGACCCAGTACTTC
TRBV4-1,-,TRBJ1-5,many,CASSQDVGNQPQHF,TGCGCCAGCAGCCAAGATGTGGGGAATCAGCCCCAGCATTTT
TRBV3-1,-,TRBJ2-5,-,CASSVERVATQYF,TGTGCCAGCAGCGTAGAGAGGGTTGCGACCCAGTACTTC
TRBV7-7,TRBD2,TRBJ2-5,many,CASSPGLAGFQETQYF,TGTGCCAGCAGCCCCGGACTAGCGGGATTTCAAGAGACCCAGTACTTC
TRBV7-2,-,TRBJ2-7,few,CASSSRIAVGSYEQYF,TGTGCCAGCAGCTCCCGAATAGCGGTTGGCTCCTACGAGCAGTACTTC
TRBV24-1,-,TRBJ2-1,-,CATSGPVQGGSYNEQFF,TGTGCCACCAGTGGACCGGTACAGGGAGGTTCCTACAATGAGCAGTTCTTC
TRBV7-9,-,TRBJ1-5,many,CASSSYSGEGRNQPQHF,TGTGCCAGCAGCTCTTACTCCGGTGAAGGACGGAATCAGCCCCAGCATTTT
TRBV7-2,-,TRBJ2-5,many,CASSLNGVETQYF,TGTGCCAGCAGCTTAAATGGGGTTGAGACCCAGTACTTC
TRBV5-1,TRBD1,TRBJ1-1,many,CASSLVGQGARTEAFF,TGCGCCAGCAGCTTGGTGGGGCAGGGGGCTCGCACTGAAGCTTTCTTT
TRBV29-1,-,TRBJ2-5,many,CSTRLTNQETQYF,TGCAGTACAAGGTTGACAAATCAAGAGACCCAGTACTTC
TRBV4-2,-,TRBJ2-3,few,CASSQVGASTDTQYF,TGTGCCAGCAGCCAAGTAGGGGCTAGCACAGATACGCAGTATTTT